The source of this T cell receptor beta chain is a study of blood T cell repertoires in COVID-19. For the study at large: T cells, B-cell-depleted T cells, or PBMCs provided the cDNA or gDNA that served as material.

The junction had 9 bases not matched to a gene; V was cut back by 4 bases and J by 5 bases. Germline CDR1 MDHEN, CDR2 SYDVKM. The CDR3 totals 16 residues. In the authors' workflow: Reference gene primer amplification gave estimated nucleated cell counts. The assay was immunoSEQ multiplex PCR, and TCRdb's table has in-frame clones only and misses some. V, J and clone size are taken as reported in that table, and D and trimming were inferred from the DNA itself. Among roughly 430,000 clones listed, more than 70% were seen once. This clonotype was sampled from a woman under 30 who had been exposed to COVID-19. The chain couples TRBV28 to TRBJ2-5; TRBD1 matches 11 bases. The specimen was PBMCs or T cells enriched from blood (not recorded which). The DNA of the CDR3 is TGTGCCAGCAGTTCCCCGGACAGGGGGCTTTATGAGACCCAGTACTTC. Translating it yields CASSSPDRGLYETQYF.